Shown below are 28 T cell receptor beta chains from a single sample sequenced in a study of T cells in Graves' hyperthyroidism and ophthalmopathy. Regions amplified from RNA transcripts were the TCR beta CDR3 regions. The HTBI primer set was used in a first-round RT-PCR of the TCR CDR3. One entry per CDR3 protein, called by TCRdb with MiXCR from the multiplex PCR reads. The sample includes approximately 360,000 distinct CDR3 sequences, roughly 14% of them seen just once. Sequenced: blood. Source of these receptors: a young woman with Graves' hyperthyroidism that later progressed to Graves' ophthalmopathy.

This clonotype was detected ten times or more. V and J are TRBV27 and TRBJ2-7; 8 bases align to TRBD2. Germline assignment: CDR1 MNHEY and CDR2 SMNVEV (reference sequence). V dropped 3 bases and J dropped 2; count of bases not matched to a gene: 9. This CDR3 comprises 16 residues. The CDR3 loop reads CASSLSGGGAPYEQYF. CDR3 DNA sequence: TGTGCCAGCAGTTTGTCGGGGGGGGGTGCCCCCTACGAGCAGTACTTC.

At least ten counts were recorded for this clonotype. The rearrangement links TRBV11-2 to TRBJ2-7; TRBD2 is a possible D gene (5 bases). Germline V gene lookup returns CDR1 SGHAT and CDR2 FQNNGV. V lost 0 bases and J 3 bases, leaving 12 bases between the germline ends. This CDR3 contains 15 residues. This CDR3 is CASSLDRSSVYEQYF. CDR3 nucleotide sequence: TGTGCCAGCAGCTTAGATCGGAGTAGCGTCTACGAGCAGTACTTC.

The V call is TRBV20-1, the J call TRBJ2-5; 8 bases agree with TRBD2. Germline loops: CDR1 DFQATT, CDR2 SNEGSKA (reference sequence). CDR3 size: 14 residues. After removal of 4 bases from V and 5 bases from J, the junction contained 9 bases not matched to a gene. DNA of the CDR3: TGCAGTGCTAAAGGGCGAGCGGGAGCGGAGACCCAGTACTTC. Its translation: CSAKGRAGAETQYF.

V and J are TRBV7-6 and TRBJ2-1, with TRBD2 matching over 7 bases. The CDR3 extends over 16 amino acids. V shed 5 bases, J shed 0 bases, and the junction held 7 bases outside the gene matches. Germline V gives CDR1 SGHVS, CDR2 FNYEAQ. CDR3 in DNA: TGTGCCAGCAGCGCCACTAGCGCGAGCTCCTACAATGAGCAGTTCTTC. This encodes CASSATSASSYNEQFF.

The chain couples TRBV27 to TRBJ2-7; maybe TRBD2 (6 bases). The CDR3 has 14 amino acids. CDR1 MNHEY and CDR2 SMNVEV come from the germline V gene (reference sequence). Trimming left V 2 bases short and J 2 bases short, with 10 bases between. For the CDR3, the DNA is TGTGCCAGCAGTTTAAGACTAGAGGCCTACGAGCAGTACTTC. As protein: CASSLRLEAYEQYF.

This clonotype was seen ten or more times. The chain is built from TRBV5-1 and TRBJ2-7; possible D gene TRBD1, 6 bases. CDR1 is SGHRS and CDR2 is YFSETQ in the germline V gene. V was clipped by 0 bases and J by 5 bases, with 12 bases between them. The CDR3 sequence is 14 residues long. CDR3 residues: CASSLEQGFHEQYF. Here the CDR3 DNA reads TGCGCCAGCAGCTTGGAACAGGGTTTCCACGAGCAGTACTTC.

V usage is TRBV24-1 and J usage is TRBJ2-1; 11 nucleotides align to TRBD1. With V trimmed by 3 bases and J by 1 base, 7 bases remained unmatched. Germline V CDR1 and CDR2: KGHDR, SFDVKD. CDR3 length equals 18 residues. CDR3 protein: CATSDQPGQGVSYNEQFF. For the CDR3, the DNA is TGTGCCACCAGTGATCAACCGGGACAGGGGGTTTCCTACAATGAGCAGTTCTTC.

The V call is TRBV7-3, the J call TRBJ2-1; TRBD2 matches at 11 bases. The CDR3 runs 20 residues. The V gene's germline CDR1 is SGHTA and CDR2 FQGTGA. The V gene end was trimmed by 1 base and the J gene end by 3 bases; junction bases not matched to a gene: 14. CDR3 protein: CASSLNSELAGVADYNEQFF. The CDR3 DNA is TGTGCCAGCAGCTTAAACTCAGAACTAGCGGGAGTGGCGGACTACAATGAGCAGTTCTTC.

This clonotype was picked up many times. The chain links TRBV20-1 to TRBJ2-3; 15 nucleotides line up with TRBD2. J was trimmed by 7 bases and V by 1 base; bases with no gene match: 12. Germline V gene data show CDR1 as DFQATT and CDR2 as SNEGSKA (reference sequence). The CDR3 length is 18 residues. The CDR3 protein is CSARGGLAGGPNRHTQYF. In DNA form, the CDR3 reads TGCAGTGCTAGAGGAGGACTAGCGGGAGGGCCGAACAGGCATACGCAGTATTTT.

This clonotype came up many times. The chain combines TRBV6-2 or TRBV6-3 with TRBJ2-5, with unresolved D. The CDR3 is 16 amino acids. Germline V CDR1 and CDR2: MNHEY, SVGEGT. Trimming took 2 bases from V and 4 from J, leaving 17 bases between them. The CDR3 DNA is TGTGCCAGCAGTTACCAACCTGGATGGGAAGGAGAGACCCAGTACTTC. Its protein product is CASSYQPGWEGETQYF.

This clonotype was counted at least ten times. This chain connects TRBV5-1 to TRBJ2-5, with D uncertain. The germline gives CDR1 SGHRS, CDR2 YFSETQ. Trimming removed 0 bases from V and 5 bases from J, with 17 bases in between. The CDR3 spans 16 residues. CDR3 loop: CASSLVLSTNGETQYF. CDR3 coding DNA: TGCGCCAGCAGCTTGGTTCTGTCAACAAACGGGGAGACCCAGTACTTC.

This clonotype was picked up many times. The chain carries TRBV6-1 and TRBJ2-1; maybe TRBD2 (6 bases). Germline CDR1 reads MNHNS; CDR2 reads SASEGT. Deletions cut 8 bases from V and 9 bases from J, with 20 bases between. CDR3 length equals 14 residues. The DNA of the CDR3 is TGTGCCAGCCCCCCCTTGGGGGGAGCGGCTGAGCAGTTCTTC. Translation: CASPPLGGAAEQFF.

Many counts were recorded for this clonotype. The chain joins TRBV11-3 to TRBJ2-3, with TRBD2 matching 7 bases. This CDR3 spans 17 amino acids. Germline V gene sequence: CDR1 SGHNT, CDR2 YENEEA. V gave up 4 bases and J gave up 1 base; unmatched junction bases: 11. The CDR3 is CASSYASAGVGTDTQYF. The CDR3 DNA sequence: TGTGCCAGCAGCTATGCCTCGGCGGGAGTTGGCACAGATACGCAGTATTTT.

The sample holds many counts of this clonotype. The chain couples TRBV15 to TRBJ2-5; TRBD2 aligns across 7 bases. The CDR3 consists of 14 residues. Per germline, CDR1 LNHNV and CDR2 YYDKDF (reference sequence). V gave up 5 bases and J gave up 5 bases; unmatched junction bases: 8. In DNA, the CDR3 is TGTGCCACCAGCGAGACTAGCTCGGGGGAGACCCAGTACTTC. It yields the protein CATSETSSGETQYF. The variable domain in full, completed from reference TRBV15 and TRBJ2-5, reads DAMVIQNPRYQVTQFGKPVTLSCSQTLNHNVMYWYQQKSSQAPKLLFHYYDKDFNNEADTPDNFQSRRPNTSFCFLDIRSPGLGDTAMYLCATSETSSGETQYFGPGTRLLVL.

This clonotype was counted between two and nine times. A read error may explain this, as a much larger clone is one base away. The chain's CDR3 is CASSLKVPYEQYF. CDR3 DNA: TGTGCCAGCAGCTTAAAGGTCCCCTACGAGCAGTACTTC. This chain uses TRBV7-9 with TRBJ2-7; no firm D call. The CDR3 has 13 amino acids. Germline loops: CDR1 SEHNR, CDR2 FQNEAQ (reference sequence). V was clipped by 2 bases and J by 2 bases, with 7 bases between them.

Many counts were recorded for this clonotype. V gene TRBV20-1 combines with J gene TRBJ2-3, with TRBD2 matching 9 bases. The V and J ends lost 0 bases and 1 base, in that order; junction bases with no gene match: 2. The CDR3 is made up of 15 amino acids. The V gene's germline CDR1 is DFQATT and CDR2 SNEGSKA (reference sequence). The CDR3 region has the DNA TGCAGTGCTAGAGAAGCGGGAGGTCGCACAGATACGCAGTATTTT. Amino acid sequence: CSAREAGGRTDTQYF.

This chain links TRBV7-8 with TRBJ2-3, with 11 bases that match TRBD2. The CDR3 has 16 residues. Germline lookup yields CDR1 SGHVS and CDR2 FQNEAQ. J was trimmed by 0 bases and V by 5 bases; bases with no gene match: 4. CDR3 sequence (DNA): TGTGCCAGCAGCATCTGGACTAGCGGGAGCACAGATACGCAGTATTTT. Its protein is CASSIWTSGSTDTQYF.

This clonotype occurred many times. V and J are TRBV28 and TRBJ2-5; 7 nucleotides align to TRBD2. The germline V gene encodes CDR1 MDHEN and CDR2 SYDVKM. The junction had 11 bases not matched to a gene; V was cut back by 5 bases and J by 2 bases. This CDR3 is built from 16 residues. CDR3 in DNA: TGTGCCAGCAGTGGATGGATGGGGGGAGGGCAAGAGACCCAGTACTTC. It translates to CASSGWMGGGQETQYF.

This clonotype was seen a few times. The chain links TRBV20-1 to TRBJ1-5; D unresolved. The germline V gene encodes CDR1 DFQATT and CDR2 SNEGSKA (reference sequence). V gave up 4 bases and J gave up 2 bases, with 9 bases separating them. The CDR3 is made up of 13 amino acids. The CDR3 nucleotides read TGCAGTGCTACAAAGGACCGCAATCAGCCCCAGCATTTT. This gives the protein CSATKDRNQPQHF.

This clonotype appeared a few times. The chain carries TRBV10-3 and TRBJ1-1; tentative D call: TRBD1 (6 bases). CDR1 and CDR2 (germline): ENHRY, SYGVKD. The CDR3 spans 14 residues. The ends were cut back, 4 bases at V and 1 base at J, with 10 bases in the middle. This CDR3 is CAISGGPGNTEAFF. The CDR3 region has the DNA TGTGCCATCAGTGGGGGGCCAGGGAACACTGAAGCTTTCTTT.

Many counts were recorded for this clonotype. The chain employs TRBV28 and TRBJ2-7; D perhaps matches TRBD2 (5 bases). Germline lookup yields CDR1 MDHEN and CDR2 SYDVKM. This CDR3 has 19 residues. V was clipped by 3 bases and J by 0 bases, with 24 bases between them. CDR3 amino acids: CASSFSLALHTQISYEQYF. For the CDR3, the DNA is TGTGCCAGCAGTTTCTCCCTAGCCCTACACACCCAAATCTCCTACGAGCAGTACTTC.

This clonotype occurred many times. The chain employs TRBV29-1 and TRBJ1-2; 8 bases are a match to TRBD1. The CDR3 contains 12 residues. Germline loops: CDR1 SQVTM, CDR2 ANQGSEA. The ends lost 7 bases at V and 4 bases at J; junction bases unmatched: 5. The CDR3 bases are TGCAGCGGATCAGACAGGGGCTATGGCTACACCTTC. As protein: CSGSDRGYGYTF.

This clonotype appeared many times. The chain joins TRBV28 to TRBJ1-4; a weak D match, TRBD1 (5 bases). CDR1 and CDR2 (germline): MDHEN, SYDVKM. The CDR3 extends over 16 amino acids. V lost 4 bases and J 6 bases, leaving 18 bases between the germline ends. In nucleotides, the CDR3 is TGTGCCAGCAGTTACCCCGGGAGGGAAGGGGATGAAAAACTGTTTTTT. Protein: CASSYPGREGDEKLFF.

This clonotype occurred a few times. This chain joins TRBV5-8 and TRBJ2-7; TRBD1 agrees at 9 bases. J was trimmed by 3 bases and V by 4 bases; bases with no gene match: 8. The CDR3 runs 15 residues. Looked up from germline, CDR1 is SGHTS and CDR2 is YDEGEE. The CDR3 reads CASSKTGTGIYEQYF. The CDR3 nucleotides read TGTGCCAGCAGCAAAACCGGGACAGGGATCTACGAGCAGTACTTC.

This clonotype was counted between two and nine times. The V call is TRBV14, the J call TRBJ2-2; the match to TRBD1 covers 8 bases. The CDR3 length is 17 residues. Germline lookup yields CDR1 SGHDN and CDR2 FVKESK. V shed 4 bases, J shed 2 bases, and the junction held 9 bases outside the gene matches. CDR3 DNA sequence: TGTGCCAGCAGCCCGGACAGGGTCCCTCAAAACACCGGGGAGCTGTTTTTT. The encoded protein is CASSPDRVPQNTGELFF.

There are many counts of this clonotype. The chain employs TRBV7-9 and TRBJ2-5; D is unresolved. The V and J ends lost 4 bases and 0 bases respectively, with 9 bases between them. Germline lookup yields CDR1 SEHNR and CDR2 FQNEAQ (reference sequence). This CDR3 has 14 residues. CDR3 DNA: TGTGCCAGCAGCTCCAGCCGGTACCAAGAGACCCAGTACTTC. Its translation: CASSSSRYQETQYF. The whole variable domain, remainder taken from reference TRBV7-9 and TRBJ2-5, is DTGVSQNPRHKITKRGQNVTFRCDPISEHNRLYWYRQTLGQGPEFLTYFQNEAQLEKSRLLSDRFSAERPKGSFSTLEIQRTEQGDSAMYLCASSSSRYQETQYFGPGTRLLVL.

V and J are TRBV9 and TRBJ2-3; 8 bases line up with TRBD2. With 0 bases clipped from V and 5 bases from J, the junction kept 8 bases outside the gene matches. The CDR3 is made up of 16 amino acids. Germline V gene data show CDR1 as SGDLS and CDR2 as YYNGEE. The CDR3 is CASSVGLARVKDTQYF. For the CDR3, the DNA is TGTGCCAGCAGCGTAGGACTAGCGCGAGTAAAAGATACGCAGTATTTT. Full variable domain (outside the CDR3, taken from reference TRBV9 and TRBJ2-3): DSGVTQTPKHLITATGQRVTLRCSPRSGDLSVYWYQQSLDQGLQFLIQYYNGEERAKGNILERFSAQQFPDLHSELNLSSLELGDSALYFCASSVGLARVKDTQYFGPGTRLTVL.

V and J are TRBV29-1 and TRBJ2-3; D gene ambiguous. Germline V gene data show CDR1 as SQVTM and CDR2 as ANQGSEA. The germline V and J ends were trimmed by 4 bases and 0 bases, with 17 bases remaining between them. The CDR3 sequence is 16 residues long. The CDR3: CSVVDTRLTSTDTQYF. In DNA, the CDR3 is TGCAGCGTTGTAGATACGCGGCTGACTAGCACAGATACGCAGTATTTT.